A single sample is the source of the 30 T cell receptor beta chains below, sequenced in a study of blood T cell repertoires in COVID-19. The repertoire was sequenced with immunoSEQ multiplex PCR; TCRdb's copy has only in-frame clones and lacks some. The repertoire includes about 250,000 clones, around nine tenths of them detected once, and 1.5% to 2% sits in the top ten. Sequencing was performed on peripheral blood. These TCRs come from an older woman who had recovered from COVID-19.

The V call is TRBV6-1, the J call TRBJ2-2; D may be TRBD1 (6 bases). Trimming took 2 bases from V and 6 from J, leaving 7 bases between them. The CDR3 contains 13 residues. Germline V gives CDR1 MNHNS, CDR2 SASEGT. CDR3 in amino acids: CASSENRAGELFF. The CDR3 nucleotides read TGTGCCAGCAGTGAAAACAGGGCCGGGGAGCTGTTTTTT.

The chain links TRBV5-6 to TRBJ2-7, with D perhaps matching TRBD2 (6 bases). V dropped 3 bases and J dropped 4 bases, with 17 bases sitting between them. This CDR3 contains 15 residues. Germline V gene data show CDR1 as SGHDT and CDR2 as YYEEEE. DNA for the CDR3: TGTGCCAGCAGCTCGGTGTGGAGGGCAGGGTACGAGCAGTACTTC. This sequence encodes CASSSVWRAGYEQYF.

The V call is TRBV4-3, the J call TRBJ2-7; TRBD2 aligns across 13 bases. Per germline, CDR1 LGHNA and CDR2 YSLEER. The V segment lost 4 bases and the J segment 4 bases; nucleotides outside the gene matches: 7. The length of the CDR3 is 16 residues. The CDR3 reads CASSRDRTSGGYEQYF. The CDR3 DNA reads TGCGCCAGCAGCCGAGACCGGACTAGCGGGGGTTACGAGCAGTACTTC.

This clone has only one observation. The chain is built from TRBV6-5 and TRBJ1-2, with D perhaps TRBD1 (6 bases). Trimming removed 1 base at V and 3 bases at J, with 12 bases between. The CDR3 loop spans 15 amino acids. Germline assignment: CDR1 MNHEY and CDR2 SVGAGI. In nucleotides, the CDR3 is TGTGCCAGCAGTTACTTCTCGGGGGGCCACTATGGCTACACCTTC. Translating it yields CASSYFSGGHYGYTF.

The CDR3 protein is CASSLPLPQGVRYGYTF. The CDR3, as DNA: TGCGCCAGCAGCCTCCCGCTCCCACAGGGCGTCCGCTATGGCTACACCTTC. V gene TRBV4-1 combines with J gene TRBJ1-2; maybe TRBD1 (6 bases). The V gene lost 4 bases and the J gene lost 4 bases, with 22 bases spanning the gap. CDR3 length equals 17 residues. Germline CDR1 MGHRA, CDR2 YSYEKL.

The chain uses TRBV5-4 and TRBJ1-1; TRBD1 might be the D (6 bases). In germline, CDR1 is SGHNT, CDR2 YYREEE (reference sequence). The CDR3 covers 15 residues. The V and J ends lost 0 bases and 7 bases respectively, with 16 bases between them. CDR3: CASSLGGGASIEAFF. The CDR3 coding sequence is TGTGCCAGCAGCTTGGGGGGGGGCGCTTCGATTGAAGCTTTCTTT. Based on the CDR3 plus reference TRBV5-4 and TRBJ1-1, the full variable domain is ETGVTQSPTHLIKTRGQQVTLRCSSQSGHNTVSWYQQALGQGPQFIFQYYREEENGRGNFPPRFSGLQFPNYSSELNVNALELDDSALYLCASSLGGGASIEAFFGQGTRLTVV.

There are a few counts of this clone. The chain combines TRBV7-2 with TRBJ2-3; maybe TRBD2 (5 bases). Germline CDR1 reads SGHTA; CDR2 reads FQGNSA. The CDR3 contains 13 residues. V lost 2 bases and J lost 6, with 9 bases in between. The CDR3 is CASSLKVADTQYF. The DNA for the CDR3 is TGTGCCAGCAGCTTAAAGGTAGCGGATACGCAGTATTTT.

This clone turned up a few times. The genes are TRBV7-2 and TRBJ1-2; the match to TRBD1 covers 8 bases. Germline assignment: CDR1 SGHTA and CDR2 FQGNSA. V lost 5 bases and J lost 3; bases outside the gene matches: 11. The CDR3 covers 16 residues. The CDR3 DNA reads TGTGCCAGCAGCACCCTCGACAGGGGCGGTTACTATGGCTACACCTTC. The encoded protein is CASSTLDRGGYYGYTF.

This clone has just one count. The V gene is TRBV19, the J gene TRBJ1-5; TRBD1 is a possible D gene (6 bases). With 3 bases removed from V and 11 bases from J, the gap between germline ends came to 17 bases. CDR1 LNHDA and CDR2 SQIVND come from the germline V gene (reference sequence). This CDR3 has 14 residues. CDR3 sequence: CASSIDTPGAAQHF. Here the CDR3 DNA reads TGTGCCAGTAGTATCGATACCCCAGGGGCGGCCCAGCATTTT.

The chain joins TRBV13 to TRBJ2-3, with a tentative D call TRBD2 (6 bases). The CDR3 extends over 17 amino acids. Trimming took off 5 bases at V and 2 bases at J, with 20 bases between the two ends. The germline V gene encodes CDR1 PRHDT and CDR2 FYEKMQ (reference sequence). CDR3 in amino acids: CASSSVPQGLSTDTQYF. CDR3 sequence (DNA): TGTGCCAGCAGCAGCGTCCCGCAGGGACTTTCCACAGATACGCAGTATTTT.

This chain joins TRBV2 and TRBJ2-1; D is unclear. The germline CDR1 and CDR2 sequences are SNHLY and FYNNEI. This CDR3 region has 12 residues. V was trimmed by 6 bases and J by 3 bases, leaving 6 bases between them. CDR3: CASRADYNEQFF. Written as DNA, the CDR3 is TGTGCCAGCAGGGCGGACTACAATGAGCAGTTCTTC.

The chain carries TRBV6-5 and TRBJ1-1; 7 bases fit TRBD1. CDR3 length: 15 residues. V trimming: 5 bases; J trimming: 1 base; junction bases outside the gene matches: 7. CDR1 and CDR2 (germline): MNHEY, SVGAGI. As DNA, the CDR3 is TGTGCCAGCAGTCACAGGGGAAAATCGAACACTGAAGCTTTCTTT. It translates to CASSHRGKSNTEAFF.

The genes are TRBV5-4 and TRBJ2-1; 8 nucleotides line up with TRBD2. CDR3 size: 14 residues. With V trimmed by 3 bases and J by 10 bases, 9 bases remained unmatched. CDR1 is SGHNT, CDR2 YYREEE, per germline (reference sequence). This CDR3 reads CASSSATGGQEQFF. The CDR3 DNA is TGTGCCAGCAGCTCAGCTACGGGGGGGCAAGAGCAGTTCTTC.

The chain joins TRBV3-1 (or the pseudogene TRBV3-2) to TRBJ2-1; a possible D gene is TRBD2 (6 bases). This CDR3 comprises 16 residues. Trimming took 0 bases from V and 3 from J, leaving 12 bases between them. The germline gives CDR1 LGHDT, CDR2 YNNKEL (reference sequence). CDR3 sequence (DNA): TGTGCCAGCAGCCAAGATGGAGGGGCCCGCTACAATGAGCAGTTCTTC. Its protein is CASSQDGGARYNEQFF.

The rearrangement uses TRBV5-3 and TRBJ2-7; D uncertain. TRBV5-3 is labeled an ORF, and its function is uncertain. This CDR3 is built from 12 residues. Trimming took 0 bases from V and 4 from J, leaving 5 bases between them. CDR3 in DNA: TGTGCCAGAAGCTTGGATCGGTACGAGCAGTACTTC. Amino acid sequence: CARSLDRYEQYF.

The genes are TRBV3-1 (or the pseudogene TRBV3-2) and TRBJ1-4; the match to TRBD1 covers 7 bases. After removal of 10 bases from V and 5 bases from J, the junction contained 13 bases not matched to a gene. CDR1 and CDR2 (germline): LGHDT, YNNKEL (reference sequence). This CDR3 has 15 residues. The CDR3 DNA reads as TGTGCCATCTTACCCCCGGACAGGCAGAATGAAAAACTGTTTTTT. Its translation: CAILPPDRQNEKLFF.

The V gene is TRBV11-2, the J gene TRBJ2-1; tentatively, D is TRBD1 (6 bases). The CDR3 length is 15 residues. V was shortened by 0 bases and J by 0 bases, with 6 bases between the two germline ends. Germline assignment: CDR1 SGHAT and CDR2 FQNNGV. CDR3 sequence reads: CASSLDRGSYNEQFF. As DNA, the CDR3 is TGTGCCAGCAGCTTAGACAGGGGCTCCTACAATGAGCAGTTCTTC.

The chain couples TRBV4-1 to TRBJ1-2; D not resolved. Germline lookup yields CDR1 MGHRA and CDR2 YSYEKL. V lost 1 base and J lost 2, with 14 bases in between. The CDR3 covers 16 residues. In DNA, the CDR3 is TGCGCCAGCAGCCAAGGAGTATTCCAAAGCAACTATGGCTACACCTTC. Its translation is CASSQGVFQSNYGYTF.

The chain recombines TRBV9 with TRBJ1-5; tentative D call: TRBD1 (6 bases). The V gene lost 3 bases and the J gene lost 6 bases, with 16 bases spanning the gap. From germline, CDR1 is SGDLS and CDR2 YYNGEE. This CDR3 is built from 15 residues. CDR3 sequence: CASSATGGGSQPQHF. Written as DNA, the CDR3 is TGTGCCAGCAGCGCGACAGGCGGAGGCAGTCAGCCCCAGCATTTT.

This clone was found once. The DNA for the CDR3 is TGTGCCAGCAGCATGACAGGGGGCCCTAATGAAAAACTGTTTTTT. Residues: CASSMTGGPNEKLFF. V and J are TRBV7-3 and TRBJ1-4; TRBD1 agrees at 10 bases. The CDR3 is 15 residues long. CDR1 is SGHTA, CDR2 FQGTGA, per germline. Trimming at V came to 5 bases and at J to 3 bases, leaving 3 bases not matched to a gene.

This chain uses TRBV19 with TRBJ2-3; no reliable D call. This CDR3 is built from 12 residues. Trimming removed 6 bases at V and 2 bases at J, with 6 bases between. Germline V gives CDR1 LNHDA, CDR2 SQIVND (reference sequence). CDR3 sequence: CASSAITDTQYF. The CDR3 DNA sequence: TGTGCCAGTAGCGCTATCACAGATACGCAGTATTTT.

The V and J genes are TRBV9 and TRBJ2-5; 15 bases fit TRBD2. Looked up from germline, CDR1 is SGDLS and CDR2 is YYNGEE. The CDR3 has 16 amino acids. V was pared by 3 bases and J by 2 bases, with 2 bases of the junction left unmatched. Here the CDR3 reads CASSDGLAGGQETQYF. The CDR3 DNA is TGTGCCAGCAGCGACGGACTAGCGGGGGGGCAAGAGACCCAGTACTTC.

In DNA, the CDR3 is TGTGCCAGCAGCACCAACAGGGGATCCTACGAGCAGTACTTC. It yields the protein CASSTNRGSYEQYF. V is TRBV7-2 and J is TRBJ2-7; 7 bases are shared with TRBD1. In germline, CDR1 is SGHTA, CDR2 FQGNSA. The CDR3 contains 14 residues. The V segment lost 5 bases and the J segment 1 base; nucleotides outside the gene matches: 5.

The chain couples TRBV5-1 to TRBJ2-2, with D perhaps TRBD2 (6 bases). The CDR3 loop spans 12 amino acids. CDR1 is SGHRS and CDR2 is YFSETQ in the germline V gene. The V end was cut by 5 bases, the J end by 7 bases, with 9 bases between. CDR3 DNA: TGCGCCAGCAGATGGGGGGACGGGGAGCTGTTTTTT. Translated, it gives CASRWGDGELFF.

In nucleotides, the CDR3 is TGTGCCAGCAGTGAATCGGGCGGGGTAGACAATGAGCAGTTCTTC. Translating gives CASSESGGVDNEQFF. J is TRBJ2-1 and V is TRBV25-1; perhaps TRBD2 as D (6 bases). CDR3 length equals 15 residues. V lost 1 base, J lost 5 bases, and 12 bases lay in between. Germline V gene data show CDR1 as MGHDK and CDR2 as SYGVNS.

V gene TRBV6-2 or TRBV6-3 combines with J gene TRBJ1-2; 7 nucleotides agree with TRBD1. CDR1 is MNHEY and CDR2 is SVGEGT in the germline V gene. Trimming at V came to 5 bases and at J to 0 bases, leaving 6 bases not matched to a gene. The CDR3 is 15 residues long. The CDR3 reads CASSRRDSSNYGYTF. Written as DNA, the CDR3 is TGTGCCAGCAGTCGCCGGGACAGTTCTAACTATGGCTACACCTTC.

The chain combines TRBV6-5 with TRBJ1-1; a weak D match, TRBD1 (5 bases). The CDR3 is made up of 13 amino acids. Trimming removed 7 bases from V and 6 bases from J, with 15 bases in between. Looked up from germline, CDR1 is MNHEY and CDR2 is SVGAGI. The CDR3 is CASTPPGAAEAFF. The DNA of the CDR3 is TGTGCCAGCACCCCCCCTGGGGCGGCTGAAGCTTTCTTT.

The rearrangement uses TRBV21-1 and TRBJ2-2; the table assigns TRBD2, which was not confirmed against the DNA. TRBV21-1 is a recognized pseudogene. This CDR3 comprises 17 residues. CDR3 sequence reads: CASGGEQGKRNTGELFF. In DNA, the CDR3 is TGTGCCAGCGGGGGGGAACAGGGTAAGAGGAACACCGGGGAGCTGTTTTTT.

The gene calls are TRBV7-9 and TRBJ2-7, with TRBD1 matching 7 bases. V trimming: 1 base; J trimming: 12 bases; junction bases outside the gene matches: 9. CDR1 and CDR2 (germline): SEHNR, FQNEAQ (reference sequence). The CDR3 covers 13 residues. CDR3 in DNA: TGTGCCAGCAGCTTAGACCGGACAGGACCTCGGTACTTC. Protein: CASSLDRTGPRYF.

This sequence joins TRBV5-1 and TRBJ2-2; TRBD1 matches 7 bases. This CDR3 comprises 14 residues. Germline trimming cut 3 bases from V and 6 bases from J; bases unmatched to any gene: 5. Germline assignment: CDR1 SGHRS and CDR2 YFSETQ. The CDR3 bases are TGCGCCAGCAGCTCGCGACAGGGACCCGGGGAGCTGTTTTTT. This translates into CASSSRQGPGELFF. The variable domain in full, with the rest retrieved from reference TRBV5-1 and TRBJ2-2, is KAGVTQTPRYLIKTRGQQVTLSCSPISGHRSVSWYQQTPGQGLQFLFEYFSETQRNKGNFPGRFSGRQFSNSRSEMNVSTLELGDSALYLCASSSRQGPGELFFGEGSRLTVL.